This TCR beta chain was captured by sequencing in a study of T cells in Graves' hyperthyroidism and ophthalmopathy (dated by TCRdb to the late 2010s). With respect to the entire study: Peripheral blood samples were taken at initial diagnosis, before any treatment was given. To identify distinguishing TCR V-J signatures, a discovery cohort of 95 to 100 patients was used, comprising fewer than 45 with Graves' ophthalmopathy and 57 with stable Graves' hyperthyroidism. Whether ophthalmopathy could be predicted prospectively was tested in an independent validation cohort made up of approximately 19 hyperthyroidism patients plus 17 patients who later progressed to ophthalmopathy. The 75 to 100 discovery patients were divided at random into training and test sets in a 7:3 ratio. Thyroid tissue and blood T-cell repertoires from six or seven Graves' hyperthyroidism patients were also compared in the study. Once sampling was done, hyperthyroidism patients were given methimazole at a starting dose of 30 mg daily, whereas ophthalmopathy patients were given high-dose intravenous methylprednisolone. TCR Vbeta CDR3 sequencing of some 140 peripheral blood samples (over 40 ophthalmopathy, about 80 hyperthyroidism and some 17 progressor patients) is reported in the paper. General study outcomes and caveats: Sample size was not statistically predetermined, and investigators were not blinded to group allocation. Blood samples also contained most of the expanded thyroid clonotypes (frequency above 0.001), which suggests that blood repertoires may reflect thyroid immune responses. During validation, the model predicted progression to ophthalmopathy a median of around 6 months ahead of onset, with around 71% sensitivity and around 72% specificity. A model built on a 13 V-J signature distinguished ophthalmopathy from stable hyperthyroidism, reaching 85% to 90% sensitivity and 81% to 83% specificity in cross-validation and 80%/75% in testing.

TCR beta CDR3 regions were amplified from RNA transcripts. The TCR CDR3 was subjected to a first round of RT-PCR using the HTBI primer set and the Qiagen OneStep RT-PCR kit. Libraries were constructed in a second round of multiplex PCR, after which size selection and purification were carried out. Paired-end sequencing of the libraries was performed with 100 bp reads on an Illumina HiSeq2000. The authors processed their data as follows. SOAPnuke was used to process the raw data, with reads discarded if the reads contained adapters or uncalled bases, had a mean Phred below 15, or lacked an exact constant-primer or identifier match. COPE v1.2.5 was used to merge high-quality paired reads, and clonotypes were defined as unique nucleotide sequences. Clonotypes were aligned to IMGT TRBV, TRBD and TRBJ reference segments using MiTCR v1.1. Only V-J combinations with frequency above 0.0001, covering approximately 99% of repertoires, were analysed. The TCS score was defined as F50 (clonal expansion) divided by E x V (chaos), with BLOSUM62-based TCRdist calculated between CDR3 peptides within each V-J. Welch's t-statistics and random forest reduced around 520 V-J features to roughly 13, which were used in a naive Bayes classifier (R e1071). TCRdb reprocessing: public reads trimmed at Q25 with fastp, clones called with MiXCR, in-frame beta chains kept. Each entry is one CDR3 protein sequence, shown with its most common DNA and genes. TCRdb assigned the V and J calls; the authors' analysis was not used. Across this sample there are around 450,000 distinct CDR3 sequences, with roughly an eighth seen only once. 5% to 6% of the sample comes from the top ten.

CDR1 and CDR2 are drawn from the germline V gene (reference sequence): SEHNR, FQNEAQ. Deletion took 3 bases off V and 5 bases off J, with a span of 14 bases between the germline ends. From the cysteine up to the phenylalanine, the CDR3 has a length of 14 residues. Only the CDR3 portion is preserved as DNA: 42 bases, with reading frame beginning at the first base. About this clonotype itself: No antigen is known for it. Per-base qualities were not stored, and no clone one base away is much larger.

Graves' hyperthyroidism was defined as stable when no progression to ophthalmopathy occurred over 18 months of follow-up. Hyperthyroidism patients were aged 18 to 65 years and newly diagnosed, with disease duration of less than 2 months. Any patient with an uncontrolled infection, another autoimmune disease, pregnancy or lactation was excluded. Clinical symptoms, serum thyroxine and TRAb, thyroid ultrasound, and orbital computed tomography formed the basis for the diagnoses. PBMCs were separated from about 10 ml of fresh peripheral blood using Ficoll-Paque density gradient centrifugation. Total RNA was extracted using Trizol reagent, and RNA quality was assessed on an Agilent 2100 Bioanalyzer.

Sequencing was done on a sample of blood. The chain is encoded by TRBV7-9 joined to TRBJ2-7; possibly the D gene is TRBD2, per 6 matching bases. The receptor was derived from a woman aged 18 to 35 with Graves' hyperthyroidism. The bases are TGTGCCAGCAGCTTTGGCGGGGCAGCCCACGAGCAGTACTTC. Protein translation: CASSFGGAAHEQYF.